These T cell receptor beta chains were read from a single sample in a study of technical replicates of blood from a handful of donors. Profiling relied on immunoSEQ multiplex PCR, and the TCRdb table lists in-frame clones only, not all of them. This table holds about 73,000 clones, roughly 93% found once. Sequenced material: T cells isolated from PBMCs. These receptors originate from a human donor in good health. Each CDR3 is given without its conserved first and last residue. Clone size, where shown, is once, few, many, or a class for clones that have expanded.

CDR3aa,v_gene,abundance,j_gene
ASSSGTEYNEQF,TRBV5-4,NA,TRBJ2-1
ASSPPGGGAYEQY,TRBV18,NA,TRBJ2-7
ASSPERGGSRNEQF,TRBV11-3,once,TRBJ2-1
ASSRPGQSYGYT,TRBV4-1,NA,TRBJ1-2
SVGGGGNEKLF,TRBV29-1,once,TRBJ1-4
AWSGVSDSGGFPDTQY,TRBV30,NA,TRBJ2-3
ASSHIQLLSGANVLT,TRBV7-9,NA,TRBJ2-6
ASSGTVNIEAF,TRBV2,NA,TRBJ1-1
ASTATITGTGANVLT,TRBV9,NA,TRBJ2-6
ASSMDRGSIGFQPQH,TRBV27,NA,TRBJ1-5
ASSQVRGFRRETQY,TRBV14,NA,TRBJ2-5
ASTLGQPNQPQH,TRBV19,NA,TRBJ1-5
AISREDRYNEQF,TRBV10-3,NA,TRBJ2-1
SVRMVRGHDEQY,TRBV29-1,NA,TRBJ2-7
AWRTGGRDQPQH,TRBV30,NA,TRBJ1-5
ASSRGNEQF,TRBV11-2,NA,TRBJ2-1
ASSESPEHTSSYNEQF,TRBV6-1,NA,TRBJ2-1
ASSPRQALSGELF,TRBV18,NA,TRBJ2-2
ASSLSSGQETQY,TRBV5-1,NA,TRBJ2-5
ASSYYQGIYGYT,TRBV6-5,few,TRBJ1-2
ASSLRGYGYT,TRBV13,NA,TRBJ1-2
ASSSYEKLF,TRBV7-2,NA,TRBJ1-4
ASSPYLAGEISPLH,TRBV18,once,TRBJ1-6
SVRDTSHEQF,TRBV29-1,NA,TRBJ2-1
SARSSDTQY,TRBV20-1,NA,TRBJ2-3
ASSGKKPGGSGELF,TRBV7-9,NA,TRBJ2-2
ASSYSSRASNQPQH,TRBV6-6,NA,TRBJ1-5
ASSQAAGQQGGNTIY,TRBV4-2,few,TRBJ1-3
ASSLGSSGRGYEQY,TRBV13,NA,TRBJ2-7
ASSLGDSRSYEQY,TRBV7-6,NA,TRBJ2-7
ASSSEDYQETQY,TRBV14,NA,TRBJ2-5
ASSLKGGGENIQY,TRBV5-4,NA,TRBJ2-4
ASSLWGSTGRRGTQY,TRBV5-4,NA,TRBJ2-5
ASSLSSSEYEQY,TRBV27,NA,TRBJ2-7
ASSLWREEQF,TRBV7-6,few,TRBJ2-1
ASSSVRGRNTIY,TRBV6-5,NA,TRBJ1-3
ASSYRQGAVGV,TRBV6-5,NA,TRBJ2-1
ASSLQGDSTEAF,TRBV9,NA,TRBJ1-1
ATSRGGTGEETQY,TRBV15,NA,TRBJ2-5